The present TCR beta chain was sequenced within a study of T-cell reconstitution after alpha-beta-depleted transplantation in children. Study-level points and caveats: Among T cells one year after transplant, newly produced cells accounted for most counts and diversity. After transplant, at about two months, alpha-beta T cells were reportedly derived from several hundred expanded graft clones. Certain patients had high TCRbeta diversity at day 60, and it came from recipient T cells and thymic progenitors that survived.

Many counts were recorded for this clonotype. The antigen is undetermined. Unique molecular identifiers were used in preparing the TCRbeta library. From the PCR reads, TCRdb called clonotypes with MiXCR, one entry per CDR3 protein. The data show tens of thousands of distinct CDR3 sequences, under 8% seen once. CDR1 and CDR2 (germline): MDHEN, SYDVKM. J was trimmed by 5 bases and V by 7 bases; bases with no gene match: 12. The CDR3 has 15 amino acids. The source of this sequence is a male patient younger than 18 who had a stem cell transplant for acute myeloid leukemia, so the T cells may come from the graft donor. The sequencing used PBMCs, mostly from graft donor cells, collected 180 days after TCRalphabeta/CD19-depleted stem cell transplant. V gene TRBV28 combines with J gene TRBJ2-5; 8 nucleotides agree with TRBD2. CDR3 sequence: CASTQAGAPRETQYF. The CDR3 DNA reads TGTGCCAGCACCCAAGCGGGGGCCCCACGGGAGACCCAGTACTTC.